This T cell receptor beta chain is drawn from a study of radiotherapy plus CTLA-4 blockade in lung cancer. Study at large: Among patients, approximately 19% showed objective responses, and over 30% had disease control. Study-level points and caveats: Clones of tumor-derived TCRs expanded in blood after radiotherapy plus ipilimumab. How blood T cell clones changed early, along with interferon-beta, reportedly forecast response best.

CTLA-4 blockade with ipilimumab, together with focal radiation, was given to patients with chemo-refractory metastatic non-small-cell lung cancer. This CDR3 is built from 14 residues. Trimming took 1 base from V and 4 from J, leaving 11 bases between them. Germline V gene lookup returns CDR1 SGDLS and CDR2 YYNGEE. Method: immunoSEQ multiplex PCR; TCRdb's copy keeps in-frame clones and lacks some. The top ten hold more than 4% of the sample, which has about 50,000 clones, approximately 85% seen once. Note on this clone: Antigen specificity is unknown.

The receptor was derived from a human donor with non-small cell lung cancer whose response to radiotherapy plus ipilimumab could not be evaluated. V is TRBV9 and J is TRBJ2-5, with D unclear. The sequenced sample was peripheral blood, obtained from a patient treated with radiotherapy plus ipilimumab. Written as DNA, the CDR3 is TGTGCCAGCAGCGTATACGCAGGTCGAGAGACCCAGTACTTC. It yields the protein CASSVYAGRETQYF.